This T cell receptor (beta chain) derives from a study of quantifying T cell responses using KT2 cells. Across the whole study: RNA was reverse transcribed with TCR alpha and beta constant-region primers.

Known numbers of the T cell clone KT2 were added to PBMC. Fixed numbers of PBMC received varying amounts of KT2 cells. In germline, CDR1 is SGHTA, CDR2 FQGNSA. The CDR3 loop spans 15 amino acids. Trimming stripped 5 bases from V and 4 bases from J, with 18 bases between. An oligo carrying a UMI was ligated to the cDNA 3' end. The first PCR ran 3 to 5 cycles with an equimolar RC1.1 and RC1.2 beta primer mix. TCR alpha and beta chains were handled separately starting at the second PCR. Each CDR3 protein gets one entry after TCRdb re-called the UMI-ligation and nested PCR reads with MiXCR. The table lists approximately 60,000 distinct CDR3 sequences, more than 9% of them singletons.

The chain links TRBV7-2 to TRBJ2-7; possible D gene TRBD2, 6 bases. Sequencing was performed on PBMCs spiked with cells of the T cell clone KT2. The TCR sequence derives from a human donor. The CDR3 sequence is CASSPTMGLRYEQYF. In DNA form, the CDR3 reads TGTGCCAGCAGCCCGACCATGGGACTGCGATACGAGCAGTACTTC.